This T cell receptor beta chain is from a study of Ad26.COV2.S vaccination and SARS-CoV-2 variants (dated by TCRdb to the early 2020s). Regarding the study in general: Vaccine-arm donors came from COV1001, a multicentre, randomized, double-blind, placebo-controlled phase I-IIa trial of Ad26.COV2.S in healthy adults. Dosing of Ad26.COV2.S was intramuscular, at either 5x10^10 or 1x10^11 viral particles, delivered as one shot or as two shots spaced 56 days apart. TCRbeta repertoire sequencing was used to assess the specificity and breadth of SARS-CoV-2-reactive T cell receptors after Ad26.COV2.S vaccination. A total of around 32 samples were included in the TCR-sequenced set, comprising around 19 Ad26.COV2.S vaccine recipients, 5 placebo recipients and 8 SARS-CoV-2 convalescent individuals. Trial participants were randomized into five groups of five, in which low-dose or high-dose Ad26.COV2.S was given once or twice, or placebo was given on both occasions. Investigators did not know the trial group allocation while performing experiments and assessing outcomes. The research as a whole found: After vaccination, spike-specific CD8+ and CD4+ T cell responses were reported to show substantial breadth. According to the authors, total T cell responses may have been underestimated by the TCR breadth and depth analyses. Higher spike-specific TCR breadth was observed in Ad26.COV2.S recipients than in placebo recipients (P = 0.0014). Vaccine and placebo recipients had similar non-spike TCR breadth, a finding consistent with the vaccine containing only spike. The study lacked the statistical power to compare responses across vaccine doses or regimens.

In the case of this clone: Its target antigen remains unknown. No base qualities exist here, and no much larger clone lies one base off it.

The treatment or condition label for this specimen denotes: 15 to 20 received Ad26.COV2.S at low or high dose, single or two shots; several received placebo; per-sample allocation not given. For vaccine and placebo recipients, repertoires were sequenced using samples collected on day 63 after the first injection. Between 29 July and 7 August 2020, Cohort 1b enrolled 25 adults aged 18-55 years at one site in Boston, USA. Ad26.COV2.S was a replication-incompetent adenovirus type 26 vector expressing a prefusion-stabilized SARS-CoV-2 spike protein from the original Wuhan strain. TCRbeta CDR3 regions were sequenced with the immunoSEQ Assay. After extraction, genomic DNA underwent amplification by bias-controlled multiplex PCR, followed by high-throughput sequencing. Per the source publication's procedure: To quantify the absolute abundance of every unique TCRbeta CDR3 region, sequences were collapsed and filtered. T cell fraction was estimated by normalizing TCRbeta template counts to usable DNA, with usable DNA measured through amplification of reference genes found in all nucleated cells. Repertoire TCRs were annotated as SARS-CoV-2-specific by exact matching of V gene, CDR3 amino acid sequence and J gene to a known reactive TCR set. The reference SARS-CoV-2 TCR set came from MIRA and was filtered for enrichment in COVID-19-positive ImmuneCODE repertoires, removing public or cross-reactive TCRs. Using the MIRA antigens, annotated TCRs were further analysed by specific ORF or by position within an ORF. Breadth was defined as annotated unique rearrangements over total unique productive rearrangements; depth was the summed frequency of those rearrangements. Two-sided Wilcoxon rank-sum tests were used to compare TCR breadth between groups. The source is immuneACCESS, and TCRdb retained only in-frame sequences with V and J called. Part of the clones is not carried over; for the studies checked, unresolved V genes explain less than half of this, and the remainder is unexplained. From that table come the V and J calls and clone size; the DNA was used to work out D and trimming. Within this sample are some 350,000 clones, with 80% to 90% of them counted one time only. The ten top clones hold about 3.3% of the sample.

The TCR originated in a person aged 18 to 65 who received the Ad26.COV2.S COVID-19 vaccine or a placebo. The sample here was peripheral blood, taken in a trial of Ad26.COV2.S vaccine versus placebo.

The CDR3 region has the sequence CASSYESGDYGYTF. The bases read TGTGCCAGCAGTTACGAATCGGGGGACTATGGCTACACCTTC. Here the chain combines TRBV6-2 or TRBV6-3 and TRBJ1-2; TRBD1 is possibly the D segment (5 matching bases). The germline V gene provides CDR1 MNHEY and CDR2 SVGEGT. Counted from cysteine to phenylalanine, this CDR3 has 14 amino acids. Of the read, only the CDR3 DNA is kept; its 42 bases are in frame from base 1. V is clipped by 2 bases and J by 3 bases, and the sequence between their germline boundaries is 10 bases long.